What follows is one T cell receptor beta chain and its context. This clonotype was counted between two and nine times. Its binding antigen is unknown. The input lacks base qualities; no much larger clone sits a single base away. The record originates from a study of early T cells in non-severe SARS-CoV-2 infection (dated by TCRdb to the early 2020s). Regarding the research as a whole: Bulk RNA from unsorted whole blood was used for TCR sequencing, so alpha and beta chains could not be paired. Results the study describes overall, beyond this receptor: Matching against VDJdb was skewed toward anti-spike CD8 responses, likely underestimated virus-specific expansions, and missed private and CD4 specificities.

The method behind the library was 5' RACE. Data came from a NextSeq 500. In the TCR library protocol, unique molecular identifiers were attached to individual cDNA molecules to correct for PCR bias and sequencing error. TCR alpha and beta chains were both sequenced, and the abundances of alpha and beta sequences in each sample were closely correlated with each other. The paper's processing steps were these. Decombinator V4 was used to annotate TCR sequences for V gene, J gene and CDR3. Expanded TCRs were defined as changing significantly between any two time points under a Poisson model with p below 0.0001. TCR abundances were normalised to the total number of TCRs sequenced per sample and expressed as counts per million. MAIT TCRs were defined by TRAV1-2 paired with TRAJ12, TRAJ20 or TRAJ33, and iNKT TCRs by TRAV10 paired with TRAJ18. A search of VDJdb, accessed on 1 November 2021, was run for TCRs annotated to CMV, EBV and SARS-CoV-2, with TCRs annotated for multiple antigens excluded. Through fastp at Q25 and MiXCR, TCRdb rebuilt clones from the public reads, retaining in-frame beta chains. Rows are combined by CDR3 protein, so each entry shows the most common genes and DNA. It is TCRdb's table, rather than the study itself, that gives the V and J calls and clone size. The sample contains 60,000 to 70,000 distinct CDR3 sequences, approximately 6.1% of them found a single time. More than 3% of the sample comes from the top ten.

The germline V gene encodes CDR1 MNHNY and CDR2 SVGAGI (reference sequence). Germline trimming: 5 bases from V, 11 bases from J; junction bases outside gene matches: 3. The CDR3 numbers 11 residues from cysteine through phenylalanine. The read is trimmed to its CDR3 DNA, 33 bases read in frame from base 1. This was a case-control study nested in a cohort of healthcare workers in London, UK, who had nasopharyngeal swab PCR tests and blood samples taken every week. Healthcare workers were recruited during the week of the UK lockdown, between 23 and 31 March 2020, and followed weekly for up to roughly 15 weeks.

The source of this sequence is an adult who was a healthcare worker with PCR-confirmed SARS-CoV-2 infection or an uninfected control (not recorded which). The V and J segments used are TRBV6-6 and TRBJ2-4, with 7 junctional bases fitting TRBD1. This sample comprised whole blood, obtained at baseline. CDR3 protein: CASSRQGVQYF. In nucleotides, the sequence is TGTGCCAGCAGTCGACAGGGCGTTCAGTACTTC.